This is a list of T cell receptor beta chains from one sample in a study of blood T cell repertoires in COVID-19. Here immunoSEQ multiplex PCR was the method, and the copy in TCRdb shows in-frame clones only, minus some. The sample holds roughly 14,000 clones, approximately 92% seen once. The sequencing sample was made of peripheral blood. These receptors were taken from a human donor with active COVID-19. The donor label of this sample is uncertain. Both conserved end residues are part of each CDR3. The D gene is left open where the match is weak. Expanded clones are given a class, and other clones once, few, many or no size at all.

cdr3_nt cdr3_aa clone_size d_call j_call cdr3_length v_call
TGCGCCAGCAGCTTAACCAGCGGGGAGCAAGAGACCCAGTACTTC CASSLTSGEQETQYF . TRBD2 TRBJ2-5 15 TRBV5-1
TGTGCCAGCAGCCGGGACAGAACCACAGATACGCAGTATTTT CASSRDRTTDTQYF . TRBD1 TRBJ2-3 14 TRBV6-5
TGCGCCAGCAGCTTGGAGACTAGCACAGGGACCCAGTACTTC CASSLETSTGTQYF once TRBD2 TRBJ2-5 14 TRBV5-1
TGTGCCAGCCTCCCGGACAGGGTGCTCGGGCGGAATCAGCCCCAGCATTTT CASLPDRVLGRNQPQHF . TRBD1 TRBJ1-5 17 TRBV19
TGTGCCAGCAGTTTATTCGGCTCTGGGGCCAACGTCCTGACTTTC CASSLFGSGANVLTF . . TRBJ2-6 15 TRBV27
TGTGCCAGCAGCTTAGCGGAGCGACCCCAAGAGACCCAGTACTTC CASSLAERPQETQYF . . TRBJ2-5 15 TRBV7-6
TGTGCCAGCTCTGCTACTGGTGAAAAACTGTTTTTT CASSATGEKLFF . . TRBJ1-4 12 TRBV7-9
TGTGCCAGCAGCTCCTACCGGGACAGGCCCTACGAGCAGTACTTC CASSSYRDRPYEQYF . TRBD1 TRBJ2-7 15 TRBV7-6
TGTGCCAGCAGTGACAATAGCGGGGGGGCGCCCAAAAACATTCAGTACTTC CASSDNSGGAPKNIQYF . TRBD2 TRBJ2-4 17 TRBV25-1
TGTGCCTCAGGGTGGGGACAGGGGGGCAATCAGCCCCAGCATTTT CASGWGQGGNQPQHF few TRBD1 TRBJ1-5 15 TRBV7-2
TGTGCCAGCGGTACAGGGGACAGCGGGGATACGCAGTATTTT CASGTGDSGDTQYF . . TRBJ2-3 14 TRBV6-5
TGTGCCAGCAGTGAACAGGGCCCCGAAGCTTTCTTT CASSEQGPEAFF . . TRBJ1-1 12 TRBV25-1
TGTGCCAGCAGCAAAGGATACAGGACACCCCCCTTCGAGCAGTACTTC CASSKGYRTPPFEQYF . . TRBJ2-7 16 TRBV21-1
TGTGCCAGCAGCTTAGGGGGCGGGCACCTCACCGGGGAGCTGTTTTTT CASSLGGGHLTGELFF . TRBD1 TRBJ2-2 16 TRBV5-4
TGTGCCAGCAGCCAACGCGGGGCTGGGGCCAACGTCCTGACTTTC CASSQRGAGANVLTF once . TRBJ2-6 15 TRBV3-1/TRBV3-2
TGTGCCAGCAGCTTGGGGACTAGCGGGAGATCCGGGGAGCTGTTTTTT CASSLGTSGRSGELFF . TRBD2 TRBJ2-2 16 TRBV5-4
TGTGCCAGCTCACCCACGGGCCAGGGGCGCTACGAGCAGTACTTC CASSPTGQGRYEQYF . . TRBJ2-7 15 TRBV18
TGCGCCAGCAGCCAAGATCGGGGGACTAGCGGGAAGTCCCACGAGCAGTACTTC CASSQDRGTSGKSHEQYF . TRBD2 TRBJ2-7 18 TRBV4-1
TGTGCCAGCAGTTTAAGGCAGGGGCTCAGCTCCTACGAGCAGTACTTC CASSLRQGLSSYEQYF . . TRBJ2-7 16 TRBV27
TGTGCCAGCAGGCCCTGGGGAGATGAGCAGTTCTTC CASRPWGDEQFF . . TRBJ2-1 12 TRBV6-6
TGTGCCAGCAGCTTCTTCCAGACAGGGAATCAGCCCCAGCATTTT CASSFFQTGNQPQHF . TRBD1 TRBJ1-5 15 TRBV5-6
TGCGCCAGCAGCATATCAGGGTACGAGCAGTACTTC CASSISGYEQYF few . TRBJ2-7 12 TRBV5-1
TGTGCCAGCATGGGGACAGGGCGTTCACCCCTCCACTTT CASMGTGRSPLHF . TRBD1 TRBJ1-6 13 TRBV2
TGTGCCAGCAGCCAAAAAAGGGGGCCACTAAGCAATGAGCAGTTCTTC CASSQKRGPLSNEQFF . TRBD1 TRBJ2-1 16 TRBV4-2
TGTGCCAGCAGTTGGGACAGCTCCTACAATGAGCAGTTCTTC CASSWDSSYNEQFF . TRBD1 TRBJ2-1 14 TRBV6-5
TGCGCCAGCAGCACCGACCGGACAGGGCATGAAGCTTTCTTT CASSTDRTGHEAFF . TRBD1 TRBJ1-1 14 TRBV4-1
TGTGCCTGGGGATGGACAGGGAAGCAGCCCCAGCATTTT CAWGWTGKQPQHF . TRBD1 TRBJ1-5 13 TRBV30
TGTGCCAGCAGCGTAGAAGGGACTAGCGGGTACGAGCAGTACTTC CASSVEGTSGYEQYF . TRBD2 TRBJ2-7 15 TRBV9
TGTGCCAGCAGTGATAGCGGGAGACTCAATGAGCAGTTCTTC CASSDSGRLNEQFF . TRBD2 TRBJ2-1 14 TRBV25-1
TGTGCCAGCAGTGAAGGGGGGCTACATAATTCACCCCTCCACTTT CASSEGGLHNSPLHF . . TRBJ1-6 15 TRBV6-1
TGTGCCAGCAGCTTGTGGACATCGAACACCGGGGAGCTGTTTTTT CASSLWTSNTGELFF . . TRBJ2-2 15 TRBV5-5
TGTGCCAGCAGTCCCACCCTATCTGGAAACACCATATATTTT CASSPTLSGNTIYF . . TRBJ1-3 14 TRBV6-4
TGTGCCAGCAGTTCCGCGGGACTAGCAGAGACCCAGTACTTC CASSSAGLAETQYF . TRBD2 TRBJ2-5 14 TRBV6-5
TGCGCCAGCAGGGACGGCCAGGGTAAATCCTACAATGAGCAGTTCTTC CASRDGQGKSYNEQFF . . TRBJ2-1 16 TRBV10-2
TGTGCCAGCACCCGACAGGGCGGAGCTTCCGGGGAGCTGTTTTTT CASTRQGGASGELFF . TRBD1 TRBJ2-2 15 TRBV6-5
TGTGCCAGCTCGTGGACAGGGGAGTCTGGAAACACCATATATTTT CASSWTGESGNTIYF . TRBD1 TRBJ1-3 15 TRBV18
TGTGCCAGCAGTCCGCGGGGGGGACGTGATAGCAATCAGCCCCAGCATTTT CASSPRGGRDSNQPQHF . . TRBJ1-5 17 TRBV6-6
TGTGCCAGCAGTCACCAGACAGGGTGGCAAGAGACCCAGTACTTC CASSHQTGWQETQYF once TRBD1 TRBJ2-5 15 TRBV27
TGTGCCAGCAGCCCCCTAGGGGATTCCTACAATGAGCAGTTCTTC CASSPLGDSYNEQFF . . TRBJ2-1 15 TRBV3-1/TRBV3-2
TGTGCTAGTGGTTTGGTACGACTAGCGGGGAGCACAGATACGCAGTATTTT CASGLVRLAGSTDTQYF . TRBD2 TRBJ2-3 17 TRBV12-5
TGCGCCAGCAGTGAGTGGGGAGGGCTAGAAGAGACCCAGTACTTC CASSEWGGLEETQYF . TRBD2 TRBJ2-5 15 TRBV10-2
TGTGCCAGCAGCGTAGCTAGCACAGATACGCAGTATTTT CASSVASTDTQYF . . TRBJ2-3 13 TRBV9
TGTGCCAGCAGCTCCCTGCGGGTTGGCGCCTACGAGCAGTACTTC CASSSLRVGAYEQYF . . TRBJ2-7 15 TRBV11-2
TGCAGCGTTGATAATACGCAGTATTTT CSVDNTQYF . . TRBJ2-3 9 TRBV29-1
TGTGCCAGCAGCGTAACAGCGGGGGGGCTTAAAGATACGCAGTATTTT CASSVTAGGLKDTQYF once TRBD2 TRBJ2-3 16 TRBV9
TGTGCCAGTAGTATAAGGCTAGCGGGAGGGCCGAATGAGCAGTTCTTC CASSIRLAGGPNEQFF . TRBD2 TRBJ2-1 16 TRBV19
TGTGCCAGCTGCCAGGGCGGTCCTGGGGCCAACGTCCTGACTTTC CASCQGGPGANVLTF . . TRBJ2-6 15 TRBV2
TGTGCCAGCAGTGATTGGGCTCCTGAAAGTGAGCAGTTCTTC CASSDWAPESEQFF . . TRBJ2-1 14 TRBV2
TGCGCCAGCAGTTTTAGCGGGAACTTCAATGAGCAGTTCTTC CASSFSGNFNEQFF . TRBD2 TRBJ2-1 14 TRBV5-1
TGTGCCAGCAGTGGGCTCTGGCGCGGGGGGGCGGGCAATGAGCAGTTCTTC CASSGLWRGGAGNEQFF . TRBD2 TRBJ2-1 17 TRBV3-1/TRBV3-2
TGTGCCAGCAGTGGGGACAGACCCTACGAGCAGTACTTC CASSGDRPYEQYF . TRBD1 TRBJ2-7 13 TRBV2
TGCGCCAGCAGCCTGAAACCCAGTTCGGAGCTGTTTTTT CASSLKPSSELFF . . TRBJ2-2 13 TRBV5-1
TGTGCCAGCTCACCAACCCCTAGCGGGGGTGGTGAGACCCAGTACTTC CASSPTPSGGGETQYF . TRBD2 TRBJ2-5 16 TRBV18